This is a list of T cell receptor beta chains from one sample in a study of T cells in Graves' hyperthyroidism and ophthalmopathy. TCRdb itself ran the multiplex PCR reads through MiXCR, one entry per CDR3 protein. The sample lists 600,000 to 850,000 distinct CDR3 sequences; roughly 20% were seen once. The sequenced sample was blood. Receptors originate from a woman between 45 and 65 years old with Graves' hyperthyroidism that later progressed to Graves' ophthalmopathy. CDR3s include the opening cysteine and the closing phenylalanine or tryptophan. The order of the fields is V gene, J gene, clone size, D gene, CDR3 protein, CDR3 DNA. A D gene is named only where the DNA matches it firmly. Only some rows state a clone size, as once, few, many or a class for expanded clones.

V gene: TRBV29-1; J gene: TRBJ1-2; clone size: few; D gene: NA; CDR3 protein: CSVEDLAGEGYTF; CDR3 DNA: TGCAGCGTTGAAGATTTGGCAGGTGAGGGCTACACCTTC
V gene: TRBV6-2/TRBV6-3; J gene: TRBJ2-5; clone size: few; D gene: NA; CDR3 protein: CASSYHTPPGDF; CDR3 DNA: TGTGCCAGCAGTTACCACACTCCCCCCGGGGACTTC
V gene: TRBV12-3/TRBV12-4; J gene: TRBJ1-4; clone size: many; D gene: NA; CDR3 protein: CASQSTEKLFF; CDR3 DNA: TGTGCCAGCCAGTCGACTGAAAAACTGTTTTTT
V gene: TRBV4-1; J gene: TRBJ2-5; clone size: many; D gene: TRBD2; CDR3 protein: CASSQEPQGGETQYF; CDR3 DNA: TGCGCCAGCAGCCAAGAACCCCAGGGAGGGGAGACCCAGTACTTC
V gene: TRBV2; J gene: TRBJ1-2; clone size: many; D gene: NA; CDR3 protein: CASSEGALGYGYTF; CDR3 DNA: TGTGCCAGCAGTGAAGGGGCTCTCGGCTATGGCTACACCTTC
V gene: TRBV10-3; J gene: TRBJ2-4; clone size: few; D gene: NA; CDR3 protein: CAISEKRLLAKNIQYF; CDR3 DNA: TGTGCCATCAGTGAAAAGCGACTTCTAGCCAAAAACATTCAGTACTTC
V gene: TRBV20-1; J gene: TRBJ2-7; clone size: many; D gene: NA; CDR3 protein: CSATFSVKSSYEQYF; CDR3 DNA: TGCAGTGCTACGTTCTCAGTGAAGAGCTCCTACGAGCAGTACTTC
V gene: TRBV12-3/TRBV12-4; J gene: TRBJ2-2; clone size: few; D gene: TRBD1; CDR3 protein: CASSTGQGDTGELFF; CDR3 DNA: TGTGCCAGCAGTACGGGACAGGGGGACACCGGGGAGCTGTTTTTT
V gene: TRBV20-1; J gene: TRBJ2-1; clone size: few; D gene: TRBD1; CDR3 protein: CSARSGTDDPDEQFF; CDR3 DNA: TGCAGTGCTAGGTCCGGGACAGACGACCCCGATGAGCAGTTCTTC
V gene: TRBV6-1; J gene: TRBJ2-6; clone size: NA; D gene: NA; CDR3 protein: CASSSGDMGDSGANVLTF; CDR3 DNA: TGTGCCAGCAGCTCCGGGGACATGGGTGACTCTGGGGCCAACGTCCTGACTTTC
V gene: TRBV5-1; J gene: TRBJ2-2; clone size: many; D gene: TRBD1; CDR3 protein: CASSRTGQNTGELFF; CDR3 DNA: TGCGCCAGCAGCCGGACAGGGCAGAACACCGGGGAGCTGTTTTTT
V gene: TRBV12-3/TRBV12-4; J gene: TRBJ2-3; clone size: many; D gene: TRBD1; CDR3 protein: CASSRGTGSSTDTQYF; CDR3 DNA: TGTGCCAGCAGTCGTGGGACAGGTTCGAGCACAGATACGCAGTATTTT
V gene: TRBV5-1; J gene: TRBJ2-2; clone size: many; D gene: NA; CDR3 protein: CASSLEGYEMTGELFF; CDR3 DNA: TGCGCCAGCAGCTTGGAGGGGTACGAGATGACCGGGGAGCTGTTTTTT
V gene: TRBV6-1; J gene: TRBJ2-7; clone size: many; D gene: TRBD1; CDR3 protein: CASKGGVYEQYF; CDR3 DNA: TGTGCCAGCAAAGGGGGCGTTTACGAGCAGTACTTC
V gene: TRBV6-1; J gene: TRBJ1-2; clone size: many; D gene: TRBD1; CDR3 protein: CASRQQGAYDGYTF; CDR3 DNA: TGTGCCAGCAGACAGCAGGGGGCGTACGATGGCTACACCTTC
V gene: TRBV2; J gene: TRBJ2-7; clone size: many; D gene: NA; CDR3 protein: CASSEVYEQYF; CDR3 DNA: TGTGCCAGCAGTGAGGTCTACGAGCAGTACTTC
V gene: TRBV20-1; J gene: TRBJ1-2; clone size: many; D gene: NA; CDR3 protein: CSASGTSRGYTF; CDR3 DNA: TGCAGTGCTAGCGGGACCAGTCGTGGCTACACCTTC
V gene: TRBV5-1; J gene: TRBJ2-5; clone size: NA; D gene: NA; CDR3 protein: CASSISGGRRETQYF; CDR3 DNA: TGCGCCAGCAGTATCTCCGGGGGAAGAAGAGAGACCCAGTACTTC
V gene: TRBV19; J gene: TRBJ1-2; clone size: few; D gene: NA; CDR3 protein: CASSMAGPDSVGYTF; CDR3 DNA: TGTGCCAGTAGTATGGCAGGGCCCGATTCTGTGGGCTACACCTTC
V gene: TRBV20-1; J gene: TRBJ1-6; clone size: NA; D gene: NA; CDR3 protein: CSARGSLALNNSPLHF; CDR3 DNA: TGCAGTGCTAGAGGGTCCCTCGCCCTCAATAATTCACCCCTCCACTTT
V gene: TRBV27; J gene: TRBJ1-5; clone size: NA; D gene: NA; CDR3 protein: CASRARLGDSNQPQHF; CDR3 DNA: TGTGCCAGCAGGGCACGCCTCGGGGATAGCAATCAGCCCCAGCATTTT
V gene: TRBV5-1; J gene: TRBJ1-4; clone size: many; D gene: TRBD1; CDR3 protein: CASSSGRRQGASNEKLFF; CDR3 DNA: TGCGCCAGCAGCTCCGGAAGGCGACAGGGGGCTTCTAATGAAAAACTGTTTTTT
V gene: TRBV4-1; J gene: TRBJ2-1; clone size: few; D gene: NA; CDR3 protein: CASSQRQSLNEQFF; CDR3 DNA: TGCGCCAGCAGCCAAAGACAGAGTCTTAATGAGCAGTTCTTC
V gene: TRBV5-1; J gene: TRBJ1-1; clone size: NA; D gene: NA; CDR3 protein: CASSLNLEIETAFF; CDR3 DNA: TGCGCCAGCAGCTTGAATTTGGAGATTGAAACAGCTTTCTTT
V gene: TRBV20-1; J gene: TRBJ1-2; clone size: many; D gene: NA; CDR3 protein: CSARDPNGAGTGGYTF; CDR3 DNA: TGCAGTGCTAGAGATCCAAATGGGGCAGGGACGGGTGGCTACACCTTC
V gene: TRBV7-9; J gene: TRBJ1-1; clone size: few; D gene: NA; CDR3 protein: CASSLGPLLVGFF; CDR3 DNA: TGTGCCAGCAGCTTAGGACCGCTTTTGGTAGGTTTCTTT
V gene: TRBV19; J gene: TRBJ1-1; clone size: NA; D gene: TRBD1; CDR3 protein: CASSINGQGRLNTEAFF; CDR3 DNA: TGTGCCAGTAGTATAAACGGACAGGGGCGCTTGAACACTGAAGCTTTCTTT
V gene: TRBV7-8; J gene: TRBJ2-3; clone size: many; D gene: TRBD2; CDR3 protein: CASSVLAASTDTQYF; CDR3 DNA: TGTGCCAGCAGCGTCCTAGCGGCTAGCACAGATACGCAGTATTTT
V gene: TRBV6-2/TRBV6-3; J gene: TRBJ1-5; clone size: NA; D gene: NA; CDR3 protein: CASSLPGGGSNQPQHF; CDR3 DNA: TGTGCCAGCAGTTTACCTGGGGGTGGTAGTAATCAGCCCCAGCATTTT
V gene: TRBV11-2; J gene: TRBJ2-7; clone size: many; D gene: TRBD2; CDR3 protein: CASSEPGTTISYEQYF; CDR3 DNA: TGTGCCAGCAGCGAACCCGGGACTACAATCTCCTACGAGCAGTACTTC
V gene: TRBV12-3/TRBV12-4; J gene: TRBJ1-4; clone size: few; D gene: NA; CDR3 protein: CASSFMDKNEKLFF; CDR3 DNA: TGTGCCAGCAGTTTCATGGACAAGAATGAAAAACTGTTTTTT
V gene: TRBV12-5; J gene: TRBJ1-2; clone size: NA; D gene: NA; CDR3 protein: CASGPGWGYTF; CDR3 DNA: TGTGCTAGTGGCCCCGGTTGGGGCTACACCTTC
V gene: TRBV6-1; J gene: TRBJ2-3; clone size: NA; D gene: NA; CDR3 protein: CASSLDGESTDTQYF; CDR3 DNA: TGTGCCAGCAGTTTAGATGGTGAAAGCACAGATACGCAGTATTTT
V gene: TRBV6-2/TRBV6-3; J gene: TRBJ1-1; clone size: few; D gene: NA; CDR3 protein: CASSVTLNTEAFF; CDR3 DNA: TGTGCCAGCAGTGTTACATTGAACACTGAAGCTTTCTTT
V gene: TRBV3-1; J gene: TRBJ1-1; clone size: many; D gene: NA; CDR3 protein: CASSQAAGQLEAFF; CDR3 DNA: TGTGCCAGCAGCCAAGCGGCCGGACAGCTTGAAGCTTTCTTT
V gene: TRBV19; J gene: TRBJ1-4; clone size: NA; D gene: NA; CDR3 protein: CASSPWASTNEKLFF; CDR3 DNA: TGTGCCAGTAGTCCCTGGGCTTCAACTAATGAAAAACTGTTTTTT
V gene: TRBV27; J gene: TRBJ2-1; clone size: NA; D gene: TRBD2; CDR3 protein: CASSPGTSGGAREQFF; CDR3 DNA: TGTGCCAGCAGTCCTGGGACTAGCGGGGGGGCACGGGAGCAGTTCTTC
V gene: TRBV10-3; J gene: TRBJ1-4; clone size: few; D gene: TRBD1; CDR3 protein: CAISESQGAEKLFF; CDR3 DNA: TGTGCCATCAGTGAATCGCAGGGGGCTGAAAAACTGTTTTTT
V gene: TRBV9; J gene: TRBJ2-1; clone size: NA; D gene: NA; CDR3 protein: CASSVAVRDNEQFF; CDR3 DNA: TGTGCCAGCAGCGTAGCCGTCAGAGACAATGAGCAGTTCTTC
V gene: TRBV3-1; J gene: TRBJ2-2; clone size: many; D gene: NA; CDR3 protein: CASRAQNTGELFF; CDR3 DNA: TGTGCCAGCAGGGCTCAGAACACCGGGGAGCTGTTTTTT
V gene: TRBV20-1; J gene: TRBJ2-3; clone size: NA; D gene: TRBD2; CDR3 protein: CSASPRLAGLSTDTQYF; CDR3 DNA: TGCAGTGCTAGCCCAAGACTAGCGGGACTTAGCACAGATACGCAGTATTTT
V gene: TRBV18; J gene: TRBJ2-7; clone size: NA; D gene: NA; CDR3 protein: CASSPRAGYHEQYF; CDR3 DNA: TGTGCCAGCTCACCAAGGGCGGGGTATCACGAGCAGTACTTC
V gene: TRBV7-3; J gene: TRBJ2-1; clone size: few; D gene: TRBD2; CDR3 protein: CASSLAGGWMEGQFF; CDR3 DNA: TGTGCCAGCAGCTTAGCGGGGGGGTGGATGGAGGGGCAGTTCTTC
V gene: TRBV18; J gene: TRBJ2-5; clone size: many; D gene: NA; CDR3 protein: CASSRSPQETQYF; CDR3 DNA: TGTGCCAGCTCACGAAGTCCGCAAGAGACCCAGTACTTC
V gene: TRBV6-5; J gene: TRBJ1-4; clone size: few; D gene: NA; CDR3 protein: CASSYLGGLKEKLFF; CDR3 DNA: TGTGCCAGCAGTTACTTAGGGGGGCTAAAGGAAAAACTGTTTTTT
V gene: TRBV4-2; J gene: TRBJ2-4; clone size: NA; D gene: NA; CDR3 protein: CASSQEIRGQNIQYF; CDR3 DNA: TGTGCCAGCAGCCAAGAAATCAGAGGGCAAAACATTCAGTACTTC
V gene: TRBV3-1; J gene: TRBJ2-7; clone size: few; D gene: NA; CDR3 protein: CASSPEGNSPSYEQYF; CDR3 DNA: TGTGCCAGCAGCCCTGAGGGGAACTCCCCCTCCTACGAGCAGTACTTC
V gene: TRBV6-1; J gene: TRBJ2-1; clone size: many; D gene: NA; CDR3 protein: CASSEVGGLSYNEQFF; CDR3 DNA: TGTGCCAGCAGTGAAGTGGGGGGCTTGTCCTACAATGAGCAGTTCTTC
V gene: TRBV6-1; J gene: TRBJ2-1; clone size: few; D gene: TRBD2; CDR3 protein: CASSDSSGENNEQFF; CDR3 DNA: TGTGCCAGCAGTGATAGCAGCGGGGAAAACAATGAGCAGTTCTTC
V gene: TRBV19; J gene: TRBJ2-5; clone size: few; D gene: NA; CDR3 protein: CASSISWLGQETQYF; CDR3 DNA: TGTGCCAGTAGTATCAGCTGGTTAGGGCAAGAGACCCAGTACTTC
V gene: TRBV7-3; J gene: TRBJ2-1; clone size: NA; D gene: TRBD1; CDR3 protein: CASSTLPGQGRGYNEQFF; CDR3 DNA: TGTGCCAGCAGCACCCTCCCGGGACAGGGAAGGGGGTACAATGAGCAGTTCTTC
V gene: TRBV3-1; J gene: TRBJ2-2; clone size: NA; D gene: NA; CDR3 protein: CASSPRGRRLFF; CDR3 DNA: TGTGCCAGCAGCCCCCGGGGCAGACGGCTGTTTTTT
V gene: TRBV18; J gene: TRBJ2-5; clone size: many; D gene: NA; CDR3 protein: CASSPPGGVETQYF; CDR3 DNA: TGTGCCAGCTCACCACCGGGGGGAGTGGAGACCCAGTACTTC
V gene: TRBV5-1; J gene: TRBJ2-7; clone size: few; D gene: NA; CDR3 protein: CASSLEQSGSTEQYF; CDR3 DNA: TGCGCCAGCAGCTTGGAGCAGTCAGGCTCTACCGAGCAGTACTTC